The sequence of this T cell receptor beta chain was determined in a study of blood T cell repertoires in COVID-19. Study details: The study drew acute and convalescent COVID-19 samples from the United States, Italy and Spain. T cells, B-cell-depleted T cells, or PBMCs provided the cDNA or gDNA that served as material.

Per the authors' pipeline: Amplification from reference gene primers served as the basis for estimated nucleated cell counts. TCRdb keeps only in-frame clones here, not all; method: immunoSEQ multiplex PCR. V and J calls and clone size are copied from that table; D and trimming were computed from the DNA. The sample has 270,000 or so clones, less than 95% seen once; the top ten hold about 3%. Exposed study participants had met a COVID-19 case within 2 weeks before entry. The CDR3 extends over 13 amino acids. Germline-derived CDR1 and CDR2 are SQVTM and ANQGSEA. V shed 7 bases, J shed 7 bases, and the junction held 8 bases outside the gene matches. This clone was counted a few times.

The sequence derives from a man between 35 and 55 years old who had been exposed to COVID-19. The sample consisted of PBMCs or T cells enriched from blood (not recorded which). The chain recombines TRBV29-1 with TRBJ2-7, with 12 nucleotides matching TRBD2. DNA of the CDR3: TGCAGCGCGGCCCCTAGCGGGAGGGAAGAGCAGTACTTC. This codes for CSAAPSGREEQYF.